These T cell receptor beta chains were read from a single sample in a study of blood T cell repertoires in COVID-19. Generated by immunoSEQ multiplex PCR, the TCRdb table keeps only in-frame clones and is missing some. The sample comprises fewer than 110,000 clones, approximately 92% of which are singletons, and 4.5% to 6% rests with the top ten. Sample: peripheral blood. These receptors all stem from a man aged 45-60 years with active COVID-19. Both conserved end residues are part of each CDR3. A D gene is named only where the DNA matches it firmly. The listing skips clone size in some rows; elsewhere it reads once, few, many or a size class.

clone_size,cdr3_length,v_call,j_call,d_call,cdr3_aa,cdr3_nt
.,15,TRBV30,TRBJ1-6,.,CAWIPGGGRNSPLHF,TGTGCCTGGATCCCCGGCGGGGGGCGGAATTCACCCCTCCACTTT
once,15,TRBV6-5,TRBJ2-7,TRBD1,CASSYSGTGTYEQYF,TGTGCCAGCAGTTACTCGGGGACAGGCACATACGAGCAGTACTTC
once,16,TRBV19,TRBJ2-6,.,CASSIGVRSGANVLTF,TGTGCCAGTAGTATAGGCGTGAGGTCTGGGGCCAACGTCCTGACTTTC
.,13,TRBV19,TRBJ2-1,.,CASSTRPVGEQFF,TGTGCCAGTAGTACGCGACCAGTGGGCGAGCAGTTCTTC
once,15,TRBV19,TRBJ1-4,TRBD1,CASSARQGYNEKLFF,TGTGCCAGTAGTGCCCGACAGGGTTACAATGAAAAACTGTTTTTT
.,15,TRBV6-5,TRBJ2-7,TRBD1,CASSYSGTGTYEQYF,TGTGCCAGCAGTTACTCGGGGACAGGAACCTACGAGCAGTACTTC
.,16,TRBV5-4,TRBJ2-1,TRBD2,CASSGGLAGTYNEQFF,TGTGCCAGCAGCGGGGGACTAGCGGGAACCTACAATGAGCAGTTCTTC
.,17,TRBV4-1,TRBJ2-5,TRBD2,CASSPFLTSGMQETQYF,TGCGCCAGCAGCCCCTTCTTGACTAGCGGGATGCAAGAGACCCAGTACTTC
.,14,TRBV6-5,TRBJ1-1,.,CASSWSQGGTEAFF,TGTGCCAGCAGCTGGAGTCAGGGCGGAACTGAAGCTTTCTTT
.,16,TRBV4-2,TRBJ1-2,.,CASSQDVASGAPGYTF,TGTGCCAGCAGCCAAGACGTGGCCAGCGGGGCGCCTGGCTACACCTTC
few,13,TRBV2,TRBJ1-5,.,CASSLRSNQPQHF,TGTGCCAGCAGCCTAAGAAGCAATCAGCCCCAGCATTTT
.,17,TRBV3-1/TRBV3-2,TRBJ2-1,.,CASSQGLWGGLYNEQFF,TGTGCCAGCAGCCAAGGTCTTTGGGGAGGCCTCTACAATGAGCAGTTCTTC
.,13,TRBV9,TRBJ1-2,TRBD1,CASSAQGNYGYTF,TGTGCCAGCAGCGCACAGGGGAACTATGGCTACACCTTC
.,15,TRBV24-1,TRBJ2-6,.,CATSEGGSGANVLTF,TGTGCCACCAGTGAGGGGGGCTCTGGGGCCAACGTCCTGACTTTC
.,16,TRBV4-1,TRBJ2-7,.,CASSQASGSRSGEQYF,TGCGCCAGCAGCCAAGCTAGTGGATCCAGATCGGGAGAGCAGTACTTC
.,15,TRBV28,TRBJ2-5,TRBD2,CASSFRLAGKGTQYF,TGTGCCAGCAGTTTCCGATTAGCGGGGAAAGGGACCCAGTACTTC
.,16,TRBV7-6,TRBJ2-1,TRBD2,CASSLVVTSGNGEQFF,TGTGCCAGCAGCTTAGTCGTCACTAGCGGGAATGGTGAGCAGTTCTTC
.,14,TRBV19,TRBJ1-5,TRBD1,CASSSPGTDQPQHF,TGTGCCAGTAGTAGTCCCGGGACAGACCAGCCCCAGCATTTT
.,11,TRBV25-1,TRBJ2-7,.,CASSDSYEQYF,TGTGCCAGCAGTGATTCTTACGAGCAGTACTTC
.,13,TRBV27,TRBJ1-1,TRBD1,CASREGARVEAFF,TGTGCCAGCAGAGAGGGGGCGCGGGTTGAAGCTTTCTTT
.,13,TRBV28,TRBJ1-2,.,CASRGQGGYGYTF,TGTGCCAGCAGAGGGCAGGGTGGCTATGGCTACACCTTC
.,16,TRBV11-2,TRBJ1-2,TRBD1,CASSPRGGQGWYGYTF,TGTGCCAGCAGCCCCCGTGGGGGACAGGGATGGTATGGCTACACCTTC
.,13,TRBV29-1,TRBJ2-3,.,CSVGRGATDTQYF,TGCAGCGTTGGCAGGGGGGCCACAGATACGCAGTATTTT
.,18,TRBV7-8,TRBJ2-5,TRBD2,CASSLEFLAGLRGETQYF,TGTGCCAGCAGCTTAGAGTTCCTAGCGGGGCTTAGGGGGGAGACCCAGTACTTC
.,15,TRBV9,TRBJ2-5,TRBD2,CASSVGGRTEETQYF,TGTGCCAGCAGCGTGGGCGGGAGGACCGAAGAGACCCAGTACTTC
.,16,TRBV5-1,TRBJ2-7,.,CASSLMLGAGRSEQYF,TGCGCCAGCAGCTTGATGTTAGGGGCAGGGCGATCCGAGCAGTACTTC
.,14,TRBV11-2,TRBJ2-2,TRBD2,CASSRTSGTGELFF,TGTGCCAGCAGCAGGACTAGCGGCACCGGGGAGCTGTTTTTT
.,16,TRBV5-1,TRBJ2-2,TRBD2,CASSLGLARGTGELFF,TGCGCCAGCAGCTTGGGACTAGCAAGGGGCACCGGGGAGCTGTTTTTT
.,16,TRBV5-4,TRBJ2-5,TRBD2,CASSLEAAGGPETQYF,TGTGCCAGCAGCTTGGAAGCAGCGGGAGGGCCCGAGACCCAGTACTTC
.,15,TRBV3-1/TRBV3-2,TRBJ1-1,.,CASSQEEGQNTEAFF,TGTGCCAGCAGCCAAGAGGAGGGTCAGAACACTGAAGCTTTCTTT
.,17,TRBV7-8,TRBJ2-1,TRBD2,CASSLVFSGDPYNEQFF,TGTGCCAGCAGCTTAGTCTTCAGCGGGGACCCCTACAATGAGCAGTTCTTC
.,13,TRBV12-3/TRBV12-4,TRBJ1-1,TRBD1,CASSPGQGASAFF,TGTGCCAGCAGTCCGGGACAGGGGGCGTCAGCTTTCTTT
.,15,TRBV6-5,TRBJ1-3,TRBD1,CASTSGQDPGNTIYF,TGTGCCAGCACCTCCGGACAGGATCCTGGAAACACCATATATTTT
.,11,TRBV2,TRBJ2-3,.,CASRPGETQYF,TGTGCCAGCAGGCCGGGAGAGACGCAGTATTTT
.,16,TRBV9,TRBJ2-1,.,CASSVAKVAETNEQFF,TGTGCCAGCAGCGTAGCTAAGGTAGCGGAAACTAATGAGCAGTTCTTC
.,15,TRBV6-5,TRBJ1-1,.,CASRTLDRLNTEAFF,TGTGCCAGCAGGACCCTTGACAGATTGAACACTGAAGCTTTCTTT
.,15,TRBV7-2,TRBJ2-1,TRBD2,CASSLVLAGGDEQFF,TGTGCCAGCAGCTTAGTACTAGCGGGAGGGGATGAGCAGTTCTTC
.,14,TRBV18,TRBJ2-7,TRBD2,CASSPGGANYEQYF,TGTGCCAGCTCACCCGGGGGGGCGAACTACGAGCAGTACTTC
.,14,TRBV28,TRBJ1-2,.,CASSLLQGERGYTF,TGTGCCAGCAGTTTATTACAGGGCGAACGTGGCTACACCTTC
once,13,TRBV10-3,TRBJ2-7,TRBD2,CAVRGRGGYEQYF,TGTGCCGTCCGCGGGCGGGGGGGCTACGAGCAGTACTTC
once,15,TRBV5-1,TRBJ2-7,TRBD1,CATASGSTGGYEQYF,TGCGCCACCGCAAGTGGGTCTACAGGGGGCTACGAGCAGTACTTC
.,17,TRBV5-4,TRBJ2-7,TRBD1,CASSPGTGGGFSYEQYF,TGTGCCAGCAGCCCTGGGACAGGGGGCGGCTTCTCCTACGAGCAGTACTTC
once,15,TRBV3-1/TRBV3-2,TRBJ2-1,.,CASSLTRLSYNEQFF,TGTGCCAGCAGCCTCACACGTTTATCCTACAATGAGCAGTTCTTC
.,14,TRBV28,TRBJ2-7,TRBD2,CASSTGLAGREQYF,TGTGCCAGCAGTACGGGACTAGCGGGAAGAGAACAGTACTTC
.,13,TRBV6-5,TRBJ2-1,.,CASSRAGNYEQFF,TGTGCCAGCAGCCGGGCGGGAAATTATGAGCAGTTCTTC
.,13,TRBV28,TRBJ1-5,.,CASTEWANQPQHF,TGTGCCAGCACCGAGTGGGCCAATCAGCCCCAGCATTTT
.,12,TRBV9,TRBJ1-1,TRBD1,CASSPRTGEAFF,TGTGCCAGCAGTCCGCGGACAGGGGAAGCTTTCTTT
.,14,TRBV18,TRBJ1-4,.,CASSSRQPNEKLFF,TGTGCCAGCTCATCCAGACAGCCTAATGAAAAACTGTTTTTT
.,18,TRBV10-3,TRBJ1-6,TRBD1,CAISVEQGGASYNSPLHF,TGTGCCATCAGTGTAGAACAGGGGGGCGCATCCTATAATTCACCCCTCCACTTT
.,15,TRBV5-1,TRBJ2-7,TRBD2,CASSLDSGRASEQYF,TGCGCCAGCAGCTTGGATAGCGGGAGGGCCTCTGAGCAGTACTTC
few,14,TRBV2,TRBJ1-1,TRBD1,CASSETGGGTEAFF,TGTGCCAGCAGTGAGACAGGGGGCGGCACTGAAGCTTTCTTT